This TCR beta chain was sequenced in a study of human T cells and chemical hapten exposure. The wider study: There were weekly diphenylcyclopropenone doses to the scalp for patients throughout the approximately 25-week study. Variability of per-sample TCR yields stemmed mainly from small differences in pooled library volume.

TCRdb independently ran MiXCR on the RACE reads; one entry per CDR3 protein. The table includes about 360,000 distinct CDR3 sequences, approximately 6.3% detected once. This CDR3 spans 13 amino acids. V was pared by 5 bases and J by 3 bases, with 1 base of the junction left unmatched. Looked up from germline, CDR1 is SGHRS and CDR2 is YFSETQ. Time point meaning: patch test 1, 2 weeks after DPC sensitization. Sample treatment: therapeutic diphenylcyclopropenone sensitization with weekly scalp DPC. This specimen consisted of whole blood, obtained in connection with sensitization to the hapten diphenylcyclopropenone (DPC). The gene calls are TRBV5-1 and TRBJ1-1; 10 positions match TRBD1. The receptor was isolated from a woman younger than 30 with alopecia areata. Some clones in this sample may be carry-over from other donors' samples. The chain's CDR3 is CASRGTGDTEAFF. CDR3 bases: TGCGCCAGCAGAGGGACAGGGGACACTGAAGCTTTCTTT.